The entry that follows covers one T cell receptor beta chain sequence. No antigen is known for it. The data derive from a study of T cells expressing NK-cell markers. The overall study: Sorted CD3+CD56+NKG2C+, CD3+CD56+NKG2C- and CD3+CD56-NKG2C+ T cells supplied TCR beta repertoires.

There are 17 residues in the CDR3. Per the germline V gene, CDR1 is SGHVS and CDR2 is FNYEAQ. As the method of synthesis, 5'RACE template switching with UMIs yielded TCR beta cDNA. TCRdb reprocessed the 5' RACE reads, with one entry per CDR3 protein and no DNA. The sample's table shows some 450,000 distinct CDR3 sequences. Points from the study as a whole: As a fraction of CD8+ T cells, dominant NKG2C+ clonotypes reached roughly 1.0-7.5% in six donors. In a handful of donors, dominant clonotypes made up roughly 28.3-65% of CD3+CD56-NKG2C+ cells.

This receptor was identified in a woman between 18 and 69 years old in good health. The chain has TRBV7-6 and TRBJ1-4; TCRdb reports TRBD1, a call that lacks DNA to check it against. The sequenced material came from blood T cells: a sorted CD56 or NKG2C T cell subset, CD4+ or CD8+ T cells, or bulk PBMC T cells (not recorded which). This CDR3 reads CASSLESGVWTNEKLFF.